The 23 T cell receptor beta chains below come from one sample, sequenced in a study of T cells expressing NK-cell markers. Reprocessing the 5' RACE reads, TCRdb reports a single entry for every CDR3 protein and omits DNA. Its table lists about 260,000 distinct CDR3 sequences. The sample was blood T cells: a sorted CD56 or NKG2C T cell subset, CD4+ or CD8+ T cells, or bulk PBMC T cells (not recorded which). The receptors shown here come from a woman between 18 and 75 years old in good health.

Here the CDR3 reads CASTARYNEQFF. This chain links TRBV12-3 or TRBV12-4 with TRBJ2-1; TCRdb selects TRBD1, and the lack of DNA leaves this call unchecked. This CDR3 contains 12 residues.

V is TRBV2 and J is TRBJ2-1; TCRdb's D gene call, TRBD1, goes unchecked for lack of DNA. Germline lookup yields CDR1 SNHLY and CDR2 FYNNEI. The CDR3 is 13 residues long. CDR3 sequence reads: CASSETGWDEQFF.

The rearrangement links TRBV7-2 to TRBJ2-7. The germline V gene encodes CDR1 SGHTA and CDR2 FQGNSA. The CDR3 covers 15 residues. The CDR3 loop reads CASSPWNGGIYEQYF.

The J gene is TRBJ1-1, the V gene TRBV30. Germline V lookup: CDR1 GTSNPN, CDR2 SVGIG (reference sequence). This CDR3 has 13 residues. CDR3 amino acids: CAWRLLWGTEAFF.

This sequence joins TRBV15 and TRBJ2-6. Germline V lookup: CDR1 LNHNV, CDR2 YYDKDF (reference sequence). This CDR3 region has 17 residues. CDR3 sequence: CATSTDGLNWGANVLTF.

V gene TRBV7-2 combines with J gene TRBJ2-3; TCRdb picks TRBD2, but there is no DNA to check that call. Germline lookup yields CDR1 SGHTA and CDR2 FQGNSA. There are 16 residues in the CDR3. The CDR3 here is CASSLPRASGKDTQYF.

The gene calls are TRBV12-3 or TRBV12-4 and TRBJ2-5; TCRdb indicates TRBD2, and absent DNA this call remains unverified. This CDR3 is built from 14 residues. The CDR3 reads CASSLYGRVETQYF.

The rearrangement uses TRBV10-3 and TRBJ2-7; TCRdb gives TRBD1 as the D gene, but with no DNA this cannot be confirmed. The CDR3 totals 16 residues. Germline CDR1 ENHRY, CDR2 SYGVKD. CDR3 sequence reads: CAISGDTGDPLYEQYF.

The CDR3: CASSLFGQGSYEQYF. This rearrangement joins TRBV5-1 to TRBJ2-7; TCRdb calls TRBD1, which cannot be checked without DNA. There are 15 residues in the CDR3. Per germline, CDR1 SGHRS and CDR2 YFSETQ.

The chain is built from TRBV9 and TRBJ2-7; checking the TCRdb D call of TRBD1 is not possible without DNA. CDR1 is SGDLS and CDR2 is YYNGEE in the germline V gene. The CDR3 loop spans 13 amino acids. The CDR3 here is CARDSILSYEQYF.

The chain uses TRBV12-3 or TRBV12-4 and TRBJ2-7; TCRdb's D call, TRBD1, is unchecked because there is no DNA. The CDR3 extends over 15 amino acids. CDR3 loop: CASSLEGTGLYEQYF.

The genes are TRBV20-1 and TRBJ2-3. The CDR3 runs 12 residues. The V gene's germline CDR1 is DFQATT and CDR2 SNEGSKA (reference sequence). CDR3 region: CSRTGITDTQYF.

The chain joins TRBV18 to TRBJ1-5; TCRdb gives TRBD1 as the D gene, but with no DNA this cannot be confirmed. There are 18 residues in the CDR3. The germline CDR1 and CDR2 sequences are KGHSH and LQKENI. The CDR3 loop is CASSPSGTGLYSNQPQHF.

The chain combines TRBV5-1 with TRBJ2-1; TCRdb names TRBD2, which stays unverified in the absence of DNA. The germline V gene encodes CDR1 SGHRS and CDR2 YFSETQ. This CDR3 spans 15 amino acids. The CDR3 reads CASSLTGLIYNEQFF.

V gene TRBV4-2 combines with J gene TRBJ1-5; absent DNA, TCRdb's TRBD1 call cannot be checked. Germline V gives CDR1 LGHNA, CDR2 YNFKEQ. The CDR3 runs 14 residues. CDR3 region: CASSQGQDNQPQHF.

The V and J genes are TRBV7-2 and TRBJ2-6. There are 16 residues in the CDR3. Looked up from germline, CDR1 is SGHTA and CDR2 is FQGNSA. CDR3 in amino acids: CASSLESGSGANVLTF.

This chain's CDR3 is CASSADWRGFQETQYF. The V and J genes are TRBV12-3 or TRBV12-4 and TRBJ2-5; with no DNA, the TCRdb D assignment of TRBD2 cannot be verified. This CDR3 spans 16 amino acids.

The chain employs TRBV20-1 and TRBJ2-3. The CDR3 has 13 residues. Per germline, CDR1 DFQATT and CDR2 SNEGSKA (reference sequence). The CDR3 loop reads CSARADVVDTQYF.

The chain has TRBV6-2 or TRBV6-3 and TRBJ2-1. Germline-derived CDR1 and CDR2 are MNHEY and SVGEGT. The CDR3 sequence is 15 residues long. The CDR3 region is CASSFRQVSYNEQFF.

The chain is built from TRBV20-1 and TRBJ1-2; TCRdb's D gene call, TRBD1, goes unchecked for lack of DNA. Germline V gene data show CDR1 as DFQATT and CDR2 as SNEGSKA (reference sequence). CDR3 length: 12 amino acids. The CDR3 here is CSATDRGDGYTF.

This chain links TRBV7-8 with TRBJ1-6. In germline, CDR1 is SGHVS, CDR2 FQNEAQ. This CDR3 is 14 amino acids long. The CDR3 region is CASSLISGDSPLHF.

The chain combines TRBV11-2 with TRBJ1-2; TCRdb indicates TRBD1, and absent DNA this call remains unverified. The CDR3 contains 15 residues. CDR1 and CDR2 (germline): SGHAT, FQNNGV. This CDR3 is CASSLAAGRNYGYTF.

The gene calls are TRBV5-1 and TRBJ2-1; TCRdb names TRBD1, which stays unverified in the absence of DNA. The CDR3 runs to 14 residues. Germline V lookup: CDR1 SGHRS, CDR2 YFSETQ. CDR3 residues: CASSLMGPYNEQFF.